The 16 T cell receptor beta chains in this list originate from one sample, sequenced in a study of CXCR4 blockade with PD-1 therapy in pancreatic cancer. Here immunoSEQ multiplex PCR was the method, and the copy in TCRdb shows in-frame clones only, minus some. The table records just under 6,000 clones, roughly 35% of them present only once. Sequenced sample: tumor tissue. The receptors derive from a human donor with pancreatic ductal adenocarcinoma.

The chain has TRBV28 and TRBJ2-7; TRBD2 aligns across 7 bases. The CDR3 runs 16 residues. Germline CDR1 is MDHEN and CDR2 is SYDVKM. V shed 5 bases and J 2 bases; nucleotides not matched to a gene: 12. The CDR3 is CASSPQFGGRAYEQYF. Here the CDR3 DNA reads TGTGCCAGCAGTCCCCAATTCGGGGGGAGAGCCTACGAGCAGTACTTC.

The chain has TRBV19 and TRBJ2-2; D might be TRBD1 (6 bases). V was clipped by 5 bases and J by 8 bases, with 15 bases between them. The CDR3 covers 14 residues. The germline V gene encodes CDR1 LNHDA and CDR2 SQIVND (reference sequence). In nucleotides, the CDR3 is TGTGCCAGTAGTCTGGGACATCGGACTGGGGAGCTGTTTTTT. Its protein is CASSLGHRTGELFF.

V is TRBV29-1 and J is TRBJ2-3, with 8 nucleotides matching TRBD1. The CDR3 covers 15 residues. Trimming cost V 2 bases and J 4 bases; bases outside gene matches: 8. Germline CDR1 and CDR2: SQVTM and ANQGSEA. The DNA of the CDR3 is TGCAGCGTTGAAACAGTAGGACAGGGCGCAGATACGCAGTATTTT. As protein: CSVETVGQGADTQYF.

The chain links TRBV6-8 to TRBJ2-1; 11 positions match TRBD1. CDR3 size: 15 residues. V dropped 6 bases and J dropped 7; count of bases not matched to a gene: 8. Germline lookup yields CDR1 MNHGY and CDR2 SAAAGT. DNA for the CDR3: TGTGCCAGCAGGAAGGACAGGGGGCTTCAAAATGAGCAGTTCTTC. As protein: CASRKDRGLQNEQFF.

The chain recombines TRBV28 with TRBJ1-2; D is uncertain. V dropped 7 bases and J dropped 8 bases, with 17 bases sitting between them. The germline gives CDR1 MDHEN, CDR2 SYDVKM. The length of the CDR3 is 13 residues. The CDR3 coding sequence is TGTGCCAGCACGGAGGGATCTTACTCCGGCTACACCTTC. It yields the protein CASTEGSYSGYTF.

This clone was found a few times. V usage is TRBV11-3 and J usage is TRBJ1-3; perhaps TRBD1 as D (6 bases). This CDR3 spans 17 amino acids. Trimming stripped 5 bases from V and 0 bases from J, with 17 bases between. Germline CDR1 and CDR2: SGHNT and YENEEA. The CDR3 loop is CASSLWTGGNSGNTIYF. The CDR3 DNA reads as TGTGCCAGCAGCCTCTGGACGGGGGGCAACTCTGGAAACACCATATATTTT. Looking up the rest from reference TRBV11-3 and TRBJ1-3 gives the full variable domain: EAGVVQSPRYKIIEKKQPVAFWCNPISGHNTLYWYLQNLGQGPELLIRYENEEAVDDSQLPKDRFSAERLKGVDSTLKIQPAELGDSAVYLCASSLWTGGNSGNTIYFGEGSWLTVV.

This chain links TRBV28 with TRBJ2-7; 8 nucleotides align to TRBD2. This CDR3 has 16 residues. Germline loops: CDR1 MDHEN, CDR2 SYDVKM. The junction had 7 bases not matched to a gene; V was cut back by 3 bases and J by 0 bases. This chain's CDR3 is CASSFSLAGLSYEQYF. The CDR3 coding sequence is TGTGCCAGCAGTTTTTCGCTAGCGGGCCTCTCCTACGAGCAGTACTTC.

This clone came up once. The chain couples TRBV19 to TRBJ2-7, with 7 bases matching TRBD1. The CDR3 totals 14 residues. Germline CDR1 is LNHDA and CDR2 is SQIVND (reference sequence). Losses at the gene ends were 6 bases for V and 0 bases for J; bases not matched to a gene: 5. The CDR3 DNA follows: TGTGCCAGTAGACTGGACAGGAACTCCTACGAGCAGTACTTC. Translated, it gives CASRLDRNSYEQYF. The full variable domain, rest sourced from reference TRBV19 and TRBJ2-7, is DGGITQSPKYLFRKEGQNVTLSCEQNLNHDAMYWYRQDPGQGLRLIYYSQIVNDFQKGDIAEGYSVSREKKESFPLTVTSAQKNPTAFYLCASRLDRNSYEQYFGPGTRLTVT.

The CDR3 sequence: CASSSPRGGQETQYF. The CDR3 DNA reads TGTGCCAGCAGCTCTCCCCGGGGTGGGCAAGAGACCCAGTACTTC. The chain has TRBV28 and TRBJ2-5; maybe TRBD2 (5 bases). The CDR3 spans 15 residues. Germline V gene sequence: CDR1 MDHEN, CDR2 SYDVKM. V was trimmed by 6 bases and J by 2 bases, leaving 16 bases between them.

V usage is TRBV25-1 and J usage is TRBJ1-1; D is unresolved. Trimming removed 6 bases at V and 5 bases at J, with 10 bases between. From germline, CDR1 is MGHDK and CDR2 SYGVNS. The CDR3 extends over 12 amino acids. CDR3 region: CASRGWETEAFF. In DNA form, the CDR3 reads TGTGCCAGCAGGGGGTGGGAGACTGAAGCTTTCTTT.

The V call is TRBV19, the J call TRBJ2-1; tentatively, D is TRBD1 (7 bases). CDR3 length: 16 residues. V lost 7 bases and J lost 8, with 24 bases in between. Germline V gene data show CDR1 as LNHDA and CDR2 as SQIVND (reference sequence). CDR3 in DNA: TGTGCCAGTACCCCTAAGGGGGCGGGATTAATTCATGAGCAGTTCTTC. Translation gives CASTPKGAGLIHEQFF. Full variable domain (remainder filled in from reference TRBV19 and TRBJ2-1): DGGITQSPKYLFRKEGQNVTLSCEQNLNHDAMYWYRQDPGQGLRLIYYSQIVNDFQKGDIAEGYSVSREKKESFPLTVTSAQKNPTAFYLCASTPKGAGLIHEQFFGPGTRLTVL.

In this sample, this clone turned up once. The genes are TRBV14 and TRBJ2-1; D is unresolved. CDR1 is SGHDN, CDR2 FVKESK, per germline. CDR3 length: 13 residues. Trimming pared 10 bases from V and 9 bases from J, leaving 19 bases between. The chain's CDR3 is CATAFSRTGEQFF. The CDR3 region has the DNA TGTGCCACCGCCTTTTCTAGGACCGGTGAGCAGTTCTTC.

J is TRBJ2-7 and V is TRBV29-1; 8 positions agree with TRBD2. This CDR3 region has 14 residues. Germline-derived CDR1 and CDR2 are SQVTM and ANQGSEA. The junction had 8 bases not matched to a gene; V was cut back by 7 bases and J by 0 bases. The DNA for the CDR3 is TGCAGCGCCCGGGAGGGAGGCCGCTCCTACGAGCAGTACTTC. Protein product: CSAREGGRSYEQYF.

By proportion, this clone is medium-sized. The V and J genes are TRBV11-3 and TRBJ2-1, with TRBD1 identical over 8 bases. J lost 7 bases, V lost 5 bases, and 16 bases had no gene match. The CDR3 is 17 residues long. CDR1 and CDR2 (germline): SGHNT, YENEEA. The CDR3 DNA reads as TGTGCCAGCAGCCCCGGGGTTTATCAGGGGGCGAGGAATGAGCAGTTCTTC. It specifies CASSPGVYQGARNEQFF.

This clone was recorded a few times. Additional DNA sequences in this sample encode the identical CDR3. The chain has TRBV5-1 and TRBJ1-3; the D gene is possibly TRBD1 (5 bases). The V gene's germline CDR1 is SGHRS and CDR2 YFSETQ. Deletions cut 4 bases from V and 0 bases from J, with 11 bases between. The CDR3 covers 15 residues. The CDR3 nucleotides read TGCGCCAGCAGCACAGGACGGAGCTCTGGAAACACCATATATTTT. Amino acid sequence: CASSTGRSSGNTIYF.

This clone is judged medium-sized (0.01 to 0.1%). CDR3: CASRTQQGSNQPQHF. The CDR3 bases are TGTGCCAGCAGGACTCAACAGGGGTCCAATCAGCCCCAGCATTTT. The chain joins TRBV9 to TRBJ1-5; 7 nucleotides align to TRBD1. Germline V gene lookup returns CDR1 SGDLS and CDR2 YYNGEE. The CDR3 contains 15 residues. V dropped 5 bases and J dropped 3; count of bases not matched to a gene: 8. Supplemented by reference TRBV9 and TRBJ1-5, the full variable domain reads DSGVTQTPKHLITATGQRVTLRCSPRSGDLSVYWYQQSLDQGLQFLIQYYNGEERAKGNILERFSAQQFPDLHSELNLSSLELGDSALYFCASRTQQGSNQPQHFGDGTRLSIL.